This T cell receptor (beta chain) was recovered during a study of T cell responses to AZD1222 COVID-19 vaccine. The repertoire was sequenced with immunoSEQ multiplex PCR; TCRdb's copy has only in-frame clones and lacks some. The sample holds approximately 67,000 clones, around 89% seen once. This clone has just one count. Looked up from germline, CDR1 is ENHRY and CDR2 is SYGVKD. The CDR3 consists of 13 residues. Trimming removed 6 bases from V and 4 bases from J, with 11 bases in between. The sample consisted of peripheral blood, taken 28 days after the second AZD1222 dose. V gene TRBV10-3 combines with J gene TRBJ2-3; D remains unclear. The clonotype was recovered from an adult who received the AZD1222 COVID-19 vaccine. CDR3 residues: CAISGAGADTQYF. DNA for the CDR3: TGTGCCATCAGCGGAGCCGGCGCAGATACGCAGTATTTT.